One TCR beta chain is described in this entry. Its antigen is undetermined. Sequenced by immunoSEQ multiplex PCR; TCRdb stores in-frame clones only, minus some. The profile shows about 15,000 clones, roughly 79% of them singletons. The sample's time point: neoterminal ileum biopsy at postoperative endoscopy, about 6 months after surgery. Per germline, CDR1 SGHTA and CDR2 FQGNSA. This CDR3 is 15 amino acids long. V was shortened by 9 bases and J by 4 bases, with 18 bases between the two germline ends. This sample is part of a study of T cell repertoires in ileal Crohn's disease. Whole-study results and caveats: Mucosal expansions were suggested to be mainly CD8 T cells.

This sequence was found in an adult with Crohn's disease. Material for sequencing was ileal tissue. The chain combines TRBV7-2 with TRBJ2-2; D perhaps matches TRBD1 (6 bases). This CDR3 reads CASHLQGRGTGELFF. In DNA, the CDR3 is TGTGCCAGTCACCTACAGGGACGTGGCACCGGGGAGCTGTTTTTT.